This T cell receptor beta chain was sequenced for a study of T cells after posttransplantation cyclophosphamide. Here immunoSEQ multiplex PCR was the method, and the copy in TCRdb shows in-frame clones only, minus some. The table includes 2,000 or so clones, roughly 70% detected once. Germline V gene lookup returns CDR1 ENHRY and CDR2 SYGVKD. This CDR3 region has 12 residues. Trimming stripped 4 bases from V and 1 base from J, with 4 bases between. Treatment was busulfan-fludarabine conditioning, a marrow graft, and cyclophosphamide on days +3 and +4. Study-wide findings and caveats: Tissue-infiltrating T cells from skin or gut overlapped little with blood T cells. Later post-transplant blood repertoires were often dominated by donor CD8+ memory clones. After PTCy, TRB diversity resembled that of CNI/methotrexate controls.

Of note for this clone: Its specificity is not known.

This TCR derives from a male patient aged 50 or older who received an allogeneic stem cell transplant from a related donor and was CMV-positive. Certain T cells may be donor cells from the graft. The chain employs TRBV10-3 and TRBJ2-5, with D unresolved. The material sequenced was PBMCs, taken roughly five weeks after a stem cell transplant with posttransplant cyclophosphamide. In DNA, the CDR3 is TGTGCCATCAGTGGCGTCCAAGAGACCCAGTACTTC. Translation gives CAISGVQETQYF.